The T cell receptor beta chain under discussion was sequenced for a study of control samples from healthy donors and cancer patients. The CDR3 sequence is 12 residues long. Germline V CDR1 and CDR2: SNHLY, FYNNEI. Trimming left V 5 bases short and J 9 bases short, with 13 bases between. The repertoire was sequenced with immunoSEQ multiplex PCR; TCRdb's copy has only in-frame clones and lacks some. The sample carries 78,000 or so clones, 70% to 90% recorded once. The chain employs TRBV2 and TRBJ1-2, with D perhaps matching TRBD1 (6 bases). The source of this sequence is a woman aged 45 to 65 in good health. Sample: blood. The CDR3 nucleotides are TGTGCCAGCAGTTATACAGGGAATCGCTACACCTTC. Translated, it gives CASSYTGNRYTF.